This TCR beta chain was found in a study of blood T cell repertoires in COVID-19. At the level of the study: Samples taken during acute and convalescent COVID-19 were collected in the United States, Italy and Spain. The analysed material was cDNA or gDNA that came from T cells, B-cell-depleted T cells, or PBMCs.

This clone was recorded a few times. Without the conserved terminal phenylalanine or tryptophan, this CDR3 likely stems from a read error. Because the CDR3's place on the DNA is in doubt, the DNA is left out and the CDR3 is given as listed by TCRdb. Per the germline V gene, CDR1 is LNHDA and CDR2 is SQIVND (reference sequence). Both ends counted, the CDR3 spans 10 residues. Original processing notes: Using reference gene primer amplification, nucleated cell counts were estimated. TCRdb's copy holds only in-frame clones and misses some; the assay was immunoSEQ multiplex PCR. That table supplies the V and J calls and clone size; D and trimming were determined from the DNA. The sample shows tens of thousands of clones, 89% of them seen only once.

Input material: peripheral blood. This clonotype was obtained from a man between 60 and 75 years old with acute or convalescent COVID-19. The gene calls are TRBV19 and TRBJ2-7; the D call in the table, TRBD2, was not verified against the DNA. CDR3 sequence: CASSIPVNLS.